Included here is one TCR beta chain sequence, with context. Antigen: not known. Germline V lookup: CDR1 SGHVS, CDR2 FQNEAQ. The CDR3 is made up of 14 amino acids. V gave up 5 bases and J gave up 3 bases; unmatched junction bases: 7. This record belongs to a study of T cell clonotyping in hematopoietic cell transplantation. Findings and caveats of the study: Without cell sorting, CD4 versus CD8 contributions remain unresolved. Few recipient clonotypes overlapped donors; over 95% were de novo at given depth. After transplant, recipient diversity fell while pathologically expanded clonotypes grew through day 180. Graft donor and pretransplant recipient Inverse Simpson Index values predicted broader posttransplant TCR diversity.

Produced via immunoSEQ multiplex PCR; TCRdb's table is partial and in-frame only. The sample records 65,000 to 75,000 clones, approximately 94% being singletons. J is TRBJ2-7 and V is TRBV7-8, with 7 bases aligning to TRBD2. Sequenced material: peripheral blood mononuclear cells. This receptor was taken from a man aged 45-60 years in good health. Some clones in this sample may be carry-over from other donors' samples. In DNA, the CDR3 is TGTGCCAGCAGCCCTAGGGGACTACGCTACGAGCAGTACTTC. It specifies CASSPRGLRYEQYF.